The 29 T cell receptor beta chains listed next were all sequenced from one sample in a study of long-term antiretroviral therapy in people with HIV. The libraries were made with immunoSEQ v3.0 at survey level. Generated by immunoSEQ multiplex PCR, the TCRdb table keeps only in-frame clones and is missing some. The profile covers some 28,000 clones, with over 90% appearing a single time and less than 9.5% taken by the ten largest. Sequencing was performed on unsorted PBMCs, taken 6 to 6.5 years after starting antiretroviral therapy. Receptors were obtained from a man aged 30-40 years with HIV.

The chain employs TRBV28 and TRBJ2-5; 11 bases match TRBD1. V dropped 6 bases and J dropped 9; count of bases not matched to a gene: 9. CDR1 is MDHEN and CDR2 is SYDVKM in the germline V gene. CDR3 length equals 14 residues. This CDR3 reads CASRSGTGGRAQYF. DNA for the CDR3: TGTGCCAGCAGGTCCGGGACAGGGGGTAGGGCCCAGTACTTC. The complete variable domain, with remaining parts taken from reference TRBV28 and TRBJ2-5, reads DVKVTQSSRYLVKRTGEKVFLECVQDMDHENMFWYRQDPGLGLRLIYFSYDVKMKEKGDIPEGYSVSREKKERFSLILESASTNQTSMYLCASRSGTGGRAQYFGPGTRLLVL.

This chain connects TRBV5-1 to TRBJ2-7; D unclear. The CDR3 runs to 14 residues. V lost 4 bases and J lost 7, with 18 bases in between. Germline V gene sequence: CDR1 SGHRS, CDR2 YFSETQ. The CDR3 DNA reads as TGCGCCAGCAGCCAGTTGGGCATAACTACGGAGCAGTACTTC. It translates to CASSQLGITTEQYF.

This chain uses TRBV7-2 with TRBJ2-3; tentatively, D is TRBD2 (5 bases). The ends were cut back, 5 bases at V and 0 bases at J, with 12 bases in the middle. The CDR3 extends over 15 amino acids. CDR1 and CDR2 (germline): SGHTA, FQGNSA. The CDR3 sequence: CASSPLGLSTDTQYF. As DNA, the CDR3 is TGTGCCAGCAGCCCGCTAGGACTGAGCACAGATACGCAGTATTTT.

The chain has TRBV4-2 and TRBJ2-3, with TRBD2 as a possible D gene (5 bases). In germline, CDR1 is LGHNA, CDR2 YNFKEQ. V dropped 0 bases and J dropped 4 bases, with 14 bases sitting between them. This CDR3 is 16 amino acids long. CDR3 nucleotides: TGTGCCAGCAGCCAAGACTCGGGGAATGGTGCAGATACGCAGTATTTT. Amino acid sequence: CASSQDSGNGADTQYF.

The rearrangement uses TRBV7-2 and TRBJ2-5, with 13 bases identical to TRBD2. Losses at the gene ends were 5 bases for V and 4 bases for J; bases not matched to a gene: 4. The CDR3 length is 15 residues. From germline, CDR1 is SGHTA and CDR2 FQGNSA. The CDR3 loop reads CASSPGLAGPETQYF. CDR3 bases: TGTGCCAGCAGCCCGGGACTAGCGGGGCCAGAGACCCAGTACTTC.

This chain links TRBV30 with TRBJ1-2; no reliable D call. Between the trimmed V and J ends, which lost 1 base and 7 bases, there was a span of 7 bases. Germline lookup yields CDR1 GTSNPN and CDR2 SVGIG (reference sequence). This CDR3 contains 11 residues. The CDR3 DNA sequence: TGTGCCTGGAGTGGCGACCGTGGCTACACCTTC. This codes for CAWSGDRGYTF.

The chain uses TRBV28 and TRBJ2-7; D remains ambiguous. The V gene's germline CDR1 is MDHEN and CDR2 SYDVKM. The CDR3 contains 14 residues. V was trimmed by 6 bases and J by 0 bases, leaving 12 bases between them. The chain's CDR3 is CASRSDGNSYEQYF. CDR3 in DNA: TGTGCCAGCAGGTCGGACGGAAACTCCTACGAGCAGTACTTC.

The V and J genes are TRBV11-2 and TRBJ1-1; D is unclear. V was pared by 1 base and J by 1 base, with 16 bases between. The length of the CDR3 is 17 residues. Germline lookup yields CDR1 SGHAT and CDR2 FQNNGV. CDR3 coding DNA: TGTGCCAGCAGCTTAGGTTTCGGTCGGAAGCCGAACACTGAAGCTTTCTTT. This translates into CASSLGFGRKPNTEAFF. The full variable domain, completed using reference TRBV11-2 and TRBJ1-1, is EAGVAQSPRYKIIEKRQSVAFWCNPISGHATLYWYQQILGQGPKLLIQFQNNGVVDDSQLPKDRFSAERLKGVDSTLKIQPAKLEDSAVYLCASSLGFGRKPNTEAFFGQGTRLTVV.

The rearrangement links TRBV2 to TRBJ1-4, with a possible D match to TRBD1 (5 bases). The germline V and J ends were trimmed by 7 bases and 8 bases, with 14 bases remaining between them. Germline-derived CDR1 and CDR2 are SNHLY and FYNNEI. CDR3 size: 13 residues. The CDR3 sequence: CASNLGVEEKLFF. For the CDR3, the DNA is TGTGCCAGCAACTTGGGGGTGGAGGAAAAACTGTTTTTT.

This sequence joins TRBV19 and TRBJ2-1; 7 positions match TRBD2. The J segment lost 8 bases and the V segment lost 5 bases, leaving 12 bases of the junction unmatched. Per the germline V gene, CDR1 is LNHDA and CDR2 is SQIVND (reference sequence). This CDR3 region has 15 residues. The CDR3, as DNA: TGTGCCAGTAGTGGCCACGGGGGGATTATCGATGAGCAGTTCTTC. Its protein is CASSGHGGIIDEQFF.

This sequence joins TRBV14 and TRBJ2-3; D not certain. CDR1 SGHDN and CDR2 FVKESK come from the germline V gene. This CDR3 is built from 14 residues. The V end was cut by 1 base, the J end by 1 base, with 6 bases between. CDR3 DNA: TGTGCCAGCAGCCAAGGTTTCGGCACAGATACGCAGTATTTT. This gives the protein CASSQGFGTDTQYF.

V usage is TRBV7-9 and J usage is TRBJ2-7; possible D gene TRBD1, 6 bases. The CDR3 runs 15 residues. Germline V CDR1 and CDR2: SEHNR, FQNEAQ (reference sequence). V lost 5 bases to trimming and J lost 0 bases, with 14 bases between them. The DNA for the CDR3 is TGTGCCAGCAGCCCTTTGGGGGCAGGCTCCTACGAGCAGTACTTC. Its translation is CASSPLGAGSYEQYF.

The rearrangement links TRBV5-1 to TRBJ2-3, with 8 bases fitting TRBD2. J was trimmed by 2 bases and V by 0 bases; bases with no gene match: 5. CDR1 is SGHRS, CDR2 YFSETQ, per germline. There are 16 residues in the CDR3. The CDR3 loop reads CASSLGGSGNTDTQYF. For the CDR3, the DNA is TGCGCCAGCAGCTTGGGAGGTAGCGGGAACACAGATACGCAGTATTTT.

This clone occurred once. This chain joins TRBV6-1 and TRBJ1-2, with D uncertain. CDR1 is MNHNS, CDR2 SASEGT, per germline. V lost 5 bases and J 0 bases, leaving 7 bases between the germline ends. The CDR3 has 13 amino acids. The CDR3 here is CASSTLANYGYTF. CDR3 bases: TGTGCCAGCAGTACGCTAGCTAACTATGGCTACACCTTC.

V gene TRBV5-1 combines with J gene TRBJ1-5; D is uncertain. Trimming removed 5 bases from V and 5 bases from J, with 17 bases in between. CDR1 is SGHRS, CDR2 YFSETQ, per germline. CDR3 length: 15 residues. CDR3 protein: CASRRDERIDQPQHF. CDR3 coding DNA: TGCGCCAGCAGAAGGGATGAACGAATCGATCAGCCCCAGCATTTT.

V usage is TRBV6-4 and J usage is TRBJ2-3; 8 bases are a match to TRBD1. The CDR3 sequence is 15 residues long. With 4 bases clipped from V and 2 bases from J, the junction kept 5 bases outside the gene matches. Germline V CDR1 and CDR2: MRHNA, SNTAGT. CDR3 DNA sequence: TGTGCCAGCAGTGCCGGGACAGGTATCACAGATACGCAGTATTTT. Its protein product is CASSAGTGITDTQYF.

The chain recombines TRBV1 with TRBJ2-3. TRBV1 is a recognized pseudogene. This CDR3 has 18 amino acids. Written as DNA, the CDR3 is TGCACCAGCAGCTTAGATAGGGTAGGACGGATATGCGCAGATACGCAGTATTTT. It specifies CTSSLDRVGRICADTQYF.

V gene TRBV7-2 combines with J gene TRBJ1-5, with a possible D match to TRBD1 (6 bases). The CDR3 contains 13 residues. Trimming pared 6 bases from V and 6 bases from J, leaving 12 bases between. Germline assignment: CDR1 SGHTA and CDR2 FQGNSA. As DNA, the CDR3 is TGTGCCAGCAGATCAGGGGCGGGTCAGCCCCAGCATTTT. This encodes CASRSGAGQPQHF.

This clone was seen more than once but under ten times. The chain uses TRBV18 and TRBJ2-7, with D perhaps matching TRBD1 (5 bases). Germline values: CDR1 KGHSH, CDR2 LQKENI. The CDR3 consists of 12 residues. Trimming cost V 1 base and J 6 bases, with 7 bases left between them. The CDR3 loop is CASSPQGAEQYF. The CDR3 nucleotides are TGTGCCAGCTCACCACAAGGGGCCGAGCAGTACTTC.

V usage is TRBV5-4 and J usage is TRBJ1-4, with a tentative D call TRBD1 (5 bases). Deletions cut 0 bases from V and 5 bases from J, with 11 bases between. The CDR3 totals 15 residues. Germline V gene lookup returns CDR1 SGHNT and CDR2 YYREEE (reference sequence). CDR3 bases: TGTGCCAGCAGCTTGGGGGGCCAGGGAAATGAAAAACTGTTTTTT. It yields the protein CASSLGGQGNEKLFF.

Here the CDR3 reads CASSQDQGPGTEAFF. The CDR3 coding sequence is TGCGCCAGCAGCCAAGATCAGGGGCCAGGGACTGAAGCTTTCTTT. The V and J genes are TRBV4-1 and TRBJ1-1, with a tentative D call TRBD1 (6 bases). The CDR3 spans 15 residues. V dropped 0 bases and J dropped 5 bases, with 13 bases sitting between them. Germline CDR1 MGHRA, CDR2 YSYEKL.

The rearrangement joins TRBV5-4 to TRBJ1-2; no clear D gene. The germline V gene has CDR1 SGHNT and CDR2 YYREEE (reference sequence). V was shortened by 0 bases and J by 8 bases, with 8 bases between the two germline ends. The CDR3 is 12 residues long. CDR3 in amino acids: CASSLDGVGYTF. The DNA of the CDR3 is TGTGCCAGCAGCTTGGATGGGGTAGGCTACACCTTC.

The chain combines TRBV30 with TRBJ2-2, with D hard to call. Per germline, CDR1 GTSNPN and CDR2 SVGIG (reference sequence). V gave up 8 bases and J gave up 2 bases, with 15 bases separating them. The CDR3 totals 14 residues. CDR3 nucleotides: TGTGCCGACGTTCGGCAGGTCAACACCGGGGAGCTGTTTTTT. As protein: CADVRQVNTGELFF.

This rearrangement joins TRBV13 to TRBJ2-7; 8 bases are shared with TRBD2. The germline V gene has CDR1 PRHDT and CDR2 FYEKMQ (reference sequence). The J segment lost 1 base and the V segment lost 5 bases, leaving 10 bases of the junction unmatched. The CDR3 totals 16 residues. The CDR3 bases are TGTGCCAGCAGCCCCCGCGGAGCGGGAGTTTCCTACGAGCAGTACTTC. It translates to CASSPRGAGVSYEQYF.

V gene TRBV29-1 combines with J gene TRBJ1-5, with D uncertain. The germline V gene has CDR1 SQVTM and CDR2 ANQGSEA. Trimming cost V 6 bases and J 1 base, with 7 bases left between them. The CDR3 covers 12 residues. The CDR3 bases are TGCAGCGTCAGTGGGAGCAATCAGCCCCAGCATTTT. It codes for CSVSGSNQPQHF.

J is TRBJ2-1 and V is TRBV9; D is uncertain. CDR3 length equals 14 residues. V lost 0 bases and J lost 4, with 8 bases in between. CDR1 is SGDLS and CDR2 is YYNGEE in the germline V gene. This chain's CDR3 is CASSVEPGYNEQFF. The CDR3 bases are TGTGCCAGCAGCGTAGAACCCGGGTACAATGAGCAGTTCTTC.

The chain combines TRBV9 with TRBJ2-7; TRBD2 agrees at 10 bases. The CDR3 consists of 15 residues. The germline CDR1 and CDR2 sequences are SGDLS and YYNGEE. After removal of 0 bases from V and 7 bases from J, the junction contained 7 bases not matched to a gene. The CDR3 sequence is CASSVGRAGGGEQYF. CDR3 bases: TGTGCCAGCAGCGTAGGCAGAGCGGGAGGGGGTGAGCAGTACTTC.

J is TRBJ2-7 and V is TRBV5-1, with TRBD1 as a possible D gene (6 bases). Germline V gives CDR1 SGHRS, CDR2 YFSETQ. CDR3 length equals 15 residues. V gave up 0 bases and J gave up 0 bases, with 10 bases separating them. The CDR3 is CASSLVRDNSYEQYF. The CDR3 nucleotides read TGCGCCAGCAGCTTGGTACGGGACAACTCCTACGAGCAGTACTTC. The full variable domain, completed using reference TRBV5-1 and TRBJ2-7, is KAGVTQTPRYLIKTRGQQVTLSCSPISGHRSVSWYQQTPGQGLQFLFEYFSETQRNKGNFPGRFSGRQFSNSRSEMNVSTLELGDSALYLCASSLVRDNSYEQYFGPGTRLTVT.

The rearrangement links TRBV7-2 to TRBJ2-1; D may match TRBD1 or TRBD2 (6 bases each). The CDR3 runs to 16 residues. The V gene's germline CDR1 is SGHTA and CDR2 FQGNSA. The V end was cut by 0 bases, the J end by 3 bases, with 12 bases between. The CDR3 region is CASSLAGAGNYNEQFF. CDR3 in DNA: TGTGCCAGCAGCTTAGCGGGGGCGGGGAACTACAATGAGCAGTTCTTC.